The rows below give T cell receptor beta chains drawn from one sample of a study of cytomegalovirus exposure and HLA in healthy donors. Using immunoSEQ multiplex PCR, the repertoire was profiled, and TCRdb retains in-frame clones only, with some absent. Among 83,000 or so clones listed, roughly four fifths were seen once. Specimen: PBMCs. The receptors were gathered from a woman in her twenties or thirties in good health and CMV-seronegative. Each CDR3 is given with its conserved first and last residue. A D gene is named only where the DNA matches it firmly. Clone size is stated in some rows and not others, as once, few, many or a class when expanded.

J gene | CDR3 length | D gene | clone size | V gene | CDR3 protein | CDR3 DNA
TRBJ2-5 | 16 | TRBD1 | once | TRBV27 | CASSFIAGTGKETQYF | TGTGCCAGCAGTTTTATCGCTGGGACAGGAAAAGAGACCCAGTACTTC
TRBJ2-3 | 20 | TRBD2 | . | TRBV4-3 | CASSQAGLAGGPARVDTQYF | TGCGCCAGCAGCCAGGCGGGACTAGCGGGAGGGCCTGCCCGGGTGGATACGCAGTATTTT
TRBJ1-2 | 12 | . | few | TRBV5-6 | CASSPQGNGYTF | TGTGCCAGCAGCCCTCAGGGAAATGGCTACACCTTC
TRBJ2-4 | 15 | . | . | TRBV19 | CASSPLASAKNIQYF | TGTGCCAGTAGTCCCTTAGCGTCAGCCAAAAACATTCAGTACTTC
TRBJ1-5 | 14 | . | . | TRBV19 | CASREEVGNQPQHF | TGTGCCAGTAGGGAAGAGGTTGGCAATCAGCCCCAGCATTTT
TRBJ2-7 | 15 | TRBD1 | . | TRBV5-1 | CASSYPGQGTNEQYF | TGCGCCAGCAGCTATCCGGGACAGGGGACGAACGAGCAGTACTTC
TRBJ2-1 | 15 | TRBD2 | once | TRBV25-1 | CASSDTLAGGFEQFF | TGTGCCAGCAGTGATACCTTAGCGGGAGGATTCGAGCAGTTCTTC
TRBJ1-5 | 15 | TRBD1 | . | TRBV30 | CAWSVLTGGNQPQHF | TGTGCCTGGAGTGTTTTGACAGGGGGCAATCAGCCCCAGCATTTT
TRBJ1-3 | 17 | . | . | TRBV7-8 | CASSLKRLPMSGNTIYF | TGTGCCAGCAGCTTAAAGCGGCTCCCCATGTCTGGAAACACCATATATTTT
TRBJ1-2 | 14 | TRBD1 | few | TRBV5-4 | CASSSRTGIYGYTF | TGTGCCAGCAGCTCTAGGACAGGAATCTATGGCTACACCTTC
TRBJ1-5 | 13 | . | once | TRBV6-1 | CASSDRVNQPQHF | TGTGCCAGCAGTGACAGGGTCAATCAGCCCCAGCATTTT
TRBJ2-1 | 13 | . | . | TRBV11-3 | CASSPSLAGEQFF | TGTGCCAGCAGCCCCAGCCTAGCCGGTGAGCAGTTCTTC
TRBJ1-5 | 13 | TRBD1 | . | TRBV29-1 | CSVQGDGNQPQHF | TGCAGCGTTCAGGGGGATGGCAATCAGCCCCAGCATTTT
TRBJ2-1 | 17 | TRBD2 | . | TRBV7-2 | CASSLAPAGIGYNEQFF | TGTGCCAGCAGCCTCGCCCCAGCGGGAATCGGGTACAATGAGCAGTTCTTC
TRBJ2-1 | 12 | TRBD1 | . | TRBV5-1 | CASGNRGSEQFF | TGCGCCAGCGGCAACAGGGGGAGTGAGCAGTTCTTC
TRBJ1-1 | 14 | . | . | TRBV7-9 | CASSPPTLNTEAFF | TGTGCCAGCAGCCCACCAACTTTGAACACTGAAGCTTTCTTT
TRBJ1-2 | 14 | TRBD1 | . | TRBV19 | CATTNTPGQKVYTF | TGTGCCACCACCAACACTCCGGGACAGAAGGTTTACACCTTC
TRBJ1-5 | 14 | . | . | TRBV10-2 | CASRNWGLDQPQHF | TGCGCCAGCAGAAATTGGGGCTTAGATCAGCCCCAGCATTTT
TRBJ2-3 | 16 | TRBD2 | . | TRBV5-1 | CASRRTSGTSTDTQYF | TGCGCCAGCAGGAGGACTAGCGGGACCAGCACAGATACGCAGTATTTT
TRBJ1-1 | 14 | . | . | TRBV29-1 | CSVTLRGRYTEAFF | TGCAGCGTTACCTTAAGGGGTAGGTACACTGAAGCTTTCTTT
TRBJ2-7 | 15 | . | few | TRBV15 | CATSREGPFSYEQYF | TGTGCCACCAGCAGAGAGGGCCCATTCTCCTACGAGCAGTACTTC
TRBJ1-2 | 13 | . | . | TRBV5-6 | CASSFVQDYGYTF | TGTGCCAGCAGCTTTGTACAGGACTATGGCTACACCTTC
TRBJ1-5 | 17 | TRBD1 | once | TRBV7-8 | CASSWTRTGGTNQPQHF | TGTGCCAGCAGCTGGACCCGGACAGGGGGCACCAATCAGCCCCAGCATTTT
TRBJ2-1 | 15 | TRBD2 | . | TRBV7-2 | CASSSGGVRYHEQFF | TGTGCCAGCAGCTCGGGGGGGGTACGATACCATGAGCAGTTCTTC
TRBJ2-5 | 15 | . | . | TRBV2 | CASSDWQGPQETQYF | TGTGCCAGCAGTGATTGGCAGGGCCCCCAAGAGACCCAGTACTTC
TRBJ1-1 | 15 | . | . | TRBV5-5 | CASSLEGPRNTEAFF | TGTGCCAGCAGCTTGGAGGGGCCGAGGAACACTGAAGCTTTCTTT
TRBJ1-5 | 13 | . | . | TRBV2 | CASSQRRDQPQHF | TGTGCCAGCAGCCAGCGACGGGATCAGCCCCAGCATTTT
TRBJ2-7 | 14 | TRBD2 | . | TRBV5-1 | CASRTLAGNYEQYF | TGCGCCAGCAGAACTCTAGCGGGAAACTACGAGCAGTACTTC
TRBJ1-2 | 16 | . | . | TRBV18 | CASSPPAQGVNYGYTF | TGTGCCAGCTCACCACCGGCGCAGGGTGTAAACTATGGCTACACCTTC
TRBJ1-2 | 15 | . | . | TRBV9 | CASSVGPLFVYGYTF | TGTGCCAGCAGCGTGGGGCCCCTATTTGTCTATGGCTACACCTTC
TRBJ1-1 | 15 | . | . | TRBV19 | CASSIWESRNTEAFF | TGTGCCAGTAGTATCTGGGAGAGCCGGAACACTGAAGCTTTCTTT
TRBJ2-4 | 18 | . | once | TRBV18 | CASSPDYFLKGGQNIQYF | TGTGCCAGCTCACCGGATTACTTTCTAAAGGGGGGGCAAAACATTCAGTACTTC
TRBJ2-2 | 15 | . | . | TRBV7-9 | CASSLGGFGTGELFF | TGTGCCAGCAGCTTAGGAGGATTCGGCACCGGGGAGCTGTTTTTT
TRBJ2-7 | 18 | TRBD1 | . | TRBV28 | CASSLFPPWGTGVYEQYF | TGTGCCAGCAGTTTATTCCCCCCCTGGGGGACAGGGGTCTACGAGCAGTACTTC
TRBJ2-7 | 16 | TRBD2 | . | TRBV7-8 | CASSLALAGETYEQYF | TGTGCCAGCAGCTTAGCACTAGCGGGAGAAACATACGAGCAGTACTTC
TRBJ2-3 | 19 | TRBD2 | . | TRBV10-3 | CAITEGRTSGRYSTDTQYF | TGTGCCATCACCGAGGGTAGGACTAGCGGGAGGTATAGCACAGATACGCAGTATTTT
TRBJ2-7 | 15 | . | . | TRBV11-1 | CASSARARGSYEQYF | TGTGCCAGCAGCGCCCGAGCGAGGGGGAGTTACGAGCAGTACTTC
TRBJ2-1 | 14 | TRBD2 | . | TRBV5-1 | CASSEVAGGNEQFF | TGCGCCAGCAGCGAGGTAGCGGGCGGTAATGAGCAGTTCTTC
TRBJ2-3 | 15 | TRBD1 | . | TRBV5-1 | CASSGGQGPTDTQYF | TGCGCCAGCAGCGGGGGACAGGGGCCCACAGATACGCAGTATTTT
TRBJ2-3 | 15 | TRBD1 | . | TRBV18 | CASSPETGVTDTQYF | TGTGCCAGCTCACCAGAGACAGGGGTGACAGATACGCAGTATTTT
TRBJ2-3 | 17 | TRBD2 | . | TRBV18 | CASSPIASGLGTDTQYF | TGTGCCAGCTCACCAATTGCTAGCGGGTTGGGCACAGATACGCAGTATTTT
TRBJ1-1 | 12 | . | . | TRBV7-2 | CASSLAPAEAFF | TGTGCCAGCAGCTTAGCGCCAGCTGAAGCTTTCTTT
TRBJ1-2 | 14 | TRBD1 | once | TRBV25-1 | CASSDFRGNYGYTF | TGTGCCAGCAGTGATTTCAGGGGGAACTATGGCTACACCTTC
TRBJ1-2 | 13 | TRBD1 | . | TRBV19 | CASSRQGLYGYTF | TGTGCCAGTAGTCGACAGGGGCTCTATGGCTACACCTTC
TRBJ2-7 | 14 | . | . | TRBV16 | CASSQGVAAYEQYF | TGTGCCAGCAGCCAAGGAGTGGCAGCCTACGAGCAGTACTTC
TRBJ2-7 | 16 | TRBD1 | . | TRBV9 | CASSATPGQGAYEQYF | TGTGCCAGCAGCGCGACTCCGGGACAGGGGGCCTACGAGCAGTACTTC
TRBJ2-2 | 12 | . | . | TRBV6-1 | CAGAGQVGELFF | TGTGCCGGAGCGGGACAGGTCGGGGAGCTGTTTTTT
TRBJ2-1 | 15 | . | . | TRBV7-3 | CASSPWTGRGDEQFF | TGTGCCAGCAGCCCATGGACAGGGAGGGGAGATGAGCAGTTCTTC